Listed here are 28 T cell receptor beta chains from one sample, sequenced in a study of blood T cell repertoires in COVID-19. The assay was immunoSEQ multiplex PCR, and TCRdb's table has in-frame clones only and misses some. The sample shows some 350,000 clones, around 89% of them seen only once. The sequenced sample consisted of peripheral blood. All receptors derive from a young woman with COVID-19, enrolled during active disease.

The chain couples TRBV7-2 to TRBJ2-3, with 12 bases matching TRBD2. CDR3 length: 16 amino acids. Germline CDR1 and CDR2: SGHTA and FQGNSA. The V gene end was trimmed by 2 bases and the J gene end by 5 bases; junction bases not matched to a gene: 5. The CDR3 protein is CASSLILAGGKDTQYF. The CDR3 bases are TGTGCCAGCAGCTTAATCCTAGCGGGAGGGAAAGATACGCAGTATTTT.

The chain has TRBV4-3 and TRBJ2-6; D is unclear. V lost 0 bases and J 1 base, leaving 7 bases between the germline ends. Per the germline V gene, CDR1 is LGHNA and CDR2 is YSLEER. The CDR3 runs 16 residues. The chain's CDR3 is CASSQDYTSGANVLTF. Here the CDR3 DNA reads TGCGCCAGCAGCCAAGATTACACGTCTGGGGCCAACGTCCTGACTTTC.

V usage is TRBV7-2 and J usage is TRBJ2-3, with 8 bases that match TRBD2. CDR1 is SGHTA, CDR2 FQGNSA, per germline. After removal of 2 bases from V and 8 bases from J, the junction contained 9 bases not matched to a gene. This CDR3 is 15 amino acids long. CDR3 sequence (DNA): TGTGCCAGCAGCTTAAGGCTAGCGGGCACCGGTACGCAGTATTTT. Translated, it gives CASSLRLAGTGTQYF.

This chain uses TRBV5-1 with TRBJ2-1; D is undetermined. The germline V gene encodes CDR1 SGHRS and CDR2 YFSETQ. Trimming pared 0 bases from V and 9 bases from J, leaving 7 bases between. The CDR3 is 12 residues long. The CDR3 here is CASSLASGEQFF. The DNA for the CDR3 is TGCGCCAGCAGCTTGGCCTCGGGTGAGCAGTTCTTC.

Turning to this clone: A read error may account for a junction end that differs from germline. The chain is built from TRBV7-7 and TRBJ2-1; 10 bases map to TRBD1. The CDR3 covers 16 residues. Germline lookup yields CDR1 SSHAT and CDR2 FNYEAQ (reference sequence). The CDR3 sequence: CASSLGRDRGGNEQFF. CDR3 sequence (DNA): TGTGCTAGCAGCTTAGGTCGGGACAGGGGCGGGAATGAGCAGTTCTTC.

J is TRBJ1-1 and V is TRBV10-3; 12 positions agree with TRBD1. The CDR3 is 15 residues long. Germline-derived CDR1 and CDR2 are ENHRY and SYGVKD. The trim removed 6 bases at V and 1 base at J, leaving 3 bases unmatched. The CDR3 sequence: CAIRGQGAPNTEAFF. In nucleotides, the CDR3 is TGTGCCATCAGGGGACAGGGGGCACCGAACACTGAAGCTTTCTTT.

The genes are TRBV28 and TRBJ2-2; 7 bases are shared with TRBD2. The CDR3 is made up of 16 amino acids. Germline CDR1 reads MDHEN; CDR2 reads SYDVKM. The V segment lost 6 bases and the J segment 4 bases; nucleotides outside the gene matches: 11. CDR3 in amino acids: CASSSQGGSRTGELFF. CDR3 nucleotide sequence: TGTGCCAGCAGCTCTCAGGGCGGGAGTCGCACCGGGGAGCTGTTTTTT.

The V and J genes are TRBV19 and TRBJ1-2, with D perhaps matching TRBD1 (6 bases). This CDR3 region has 10 residues. V gave up 8 bases and J gave up 9 bases, with 10 bases separating them. Germline CDR1 is LNHDA and CDR2 is SQIVND (reference sequence). The DNA of the CDR3 is TGTGCCAGTCGTCAGGGGCGCTACACCTTC. It translates to CASRQGRYTF. The entire variable domain, with the rest obtained from reference TRBV19 and TRBJ1-2, is as follows: DGGITQSPKYLFRKEGQNVTLSCEQNLNHDAMYWYRQDPGQGLRLIYYSQIVNDFQKGDIAEGYSVSREKKESFPLTVTSAQKNPTAFYLCASRQGRYTFGSGTRLTVV.

The rearrangement joins TRBV4-1 to TRBJ2-1; 12 bases are a match to TRBD1. Unmatched junction bases numbered 7, after V lost 5 bases and J lost 8 bases. Germline assignment: CDR1 MGHRA and CDR2 YSYEKL. The CDR3 consists of 15 residues. CDR3 in DNA: TGCGCCAGCAGCTTACCCGGGACAGGGGGCGATGAGCAGTTCTTC. This translates into CASSLPGTGGDEQFF.

The chain employs TRBV5-1 and TRBJ1-1; 8 nucleotides line up with TRBD1. Losses at the gene ends were 7 bases for V and 4 bases for J; bases not matched to a gene: 9. CDR3 size: 14 residues. Germline assignment: CDR1 SGHRS and CDR2 YFSETQ. CDR3 in DNA: TGCGCCAGCCGGCCCAGAGGACAGGGCACTGAAGCTTTCTTT. It is translated as CASRPRGQGTEAFF.

The rearrangement uses TRBV29-1 and TRBJ2-1; D might be TRBD1 (6 bases). Trimming took 5 bases from V and 6 from J, leaving 23 bases between them. From germline, CDR1 is SQVTM and CDR2 ANQGSEA. CDR3 length: 16 amino acids. For the CDR3, the DNA is TGCAGCGTTTACCTTGGCTTGAGGGGGAACAGCAATGAGCAGTTCTTC. Residues: CSVYLGLRGNSNEQFF.

The chain recombines TRBV6-5 with TRBJ2-7; D is perhaps TRBD1 (6 bases). Germline V gene sequence: CDR1 MNHEY, CDR2 SVGAGI. V dropped 3 bases and J dropped 2 bases, with 17 bases sitting between them. There are 16 residues in the CDR3. The CDR3 DNA follows: TGTGCCAGCAGTTATCGCCCTCCTGACAGGCCCTACGAGCAGTACTTC. Translation: CASSYRPPDRPYEQYF.

This chain links TRBV12-3 or TRBV12-4 with TRBJ2-7, with a tentative D call TRBD2 (6 bases). The CDR3 contains 13 residues. V was pared by 11 bases and J by 7 bases, with 21 bases between. Here the CDR3 reads CAYKDGGSWEQYV. CDR3 DNA sequence: TGTGCCTATAAGGACGGGGGTTCTTGGGAGCAGTACGTC.

A few counts support this clone. This chain joins TRBV7-8 and TRBJ2-7, with D possibly TRBD1 on 5 matching bases. V was pared by 1 base and J by 2 bases, with 9 bases between. Germline assignment: CDR1 SGHVS and CDR2 FQNEAQ. The CDR3 spans 14 residues. The CDR3 DNA sequence: TGTGCCAGCAGCTTAGATGCAGGGCCCTACGAGCAGTACTTC. Translated, it gives CASSLDAGPYEQYF.

This sequence joins TRBV18 and TRBJ1-1; 10 bases line up with TRBD1. With 3 bases clipped from V and 8 bases from J, the junction kept 6 bases outside the gene matches. This CDR3 is built from 14 residues. From germline, CDR1 is KGHSH and CDR2 LQKENI. The CDR3 spells CASSPTGQGVEAFF. In DNA, the CDR3 is TGTGCCAGCTCACCCACAGGACAGGGGGTAGAAGCTTTCTTT.

The V gene is TRBV29-1, the J gene TRBJ1-1, with 8 bases that match TRBD1. This CDR3 comprises 14 residues. Germline CDR1 reads SQVTM; CDR2 reads ANQGSEA. After removal of 7 bases from V and 1 base from J, the junction contained 8 bases not matched to a gene. The CDR3 DNA follows: TGCAGCGCCTGGACAGGGAATGGGAACACTGAAGCTTTCTTT. Translated: CSAWTGNGNTEAFF.

The gene calls are TRBV10-1 and TRBJ1-6, with D possibly being TRBD1 (5 bases). This CDR3 is built from 12 residues. Germline CDR1 WNHNN, CDR2 SYGVQD (reference sequence). V was trimmed by 4 bases and J by 14 bases, leaving 12 bases between them. The CDR3 region is CASSGGRGTLHF. The DNA for the CDR3 is TGCGCCAGCAGTGGAGGGCGGGGGACCCTCCACTTT.

This clone turned up a few times. The chain couples TRBV30 to TRBJ2-2; 10 bases align to TRBD2. CDR1 and CDR2 (germline): GTSNPN, SVGIG (reference sequence). After removal of 8 bases from V and 5 bases from J, the junction contained 20 bases not matched to a gene. The CDR3 sequence is 18 residues long. In nucleotides, the CDR3 is TGTGCCCGAAGTGGCGGGGCTAGCGGGAGTGGAATGACCGGGGAGCTGTTTTTT. Its translation is CARSGGASGSGMTGELFF.

The J gene is TRBJ2-1, the V gene TRBV6-5; 7 bases align to TRBD2. V trimming: 5 bases; J trimming: 9 bases; junction bases outside the gene matches: 13. Germline loops: CDR1 MNHEY, CDR2 SVGAGI. The CDR3 runs to 15 residues. CDR3 in DNA: TGTGCCAGCAGTACTTCCCGGTTGGGGGGGTCTGAGCAGTTCTTC. The encoded protein is CASSTSRLGGSEQFF.

This rearrangement joins TRBV24-1 to TRBJ2-1; D is unresolved. Germline lookup yields CDR1 KGHDR and CDR2 SFDVKD. CDR3 length: 16 residues. Between the trimmed V and J ends, which lost 0 bases and 2 bases, there was a span of 10 bases. CDR3 loop: CATSDLNPGTYNEQFF. The DNA for the CDR3 is TGTGCCACCAGTGATTTGAATCCGGGTACCTACAATGAGCAGTTCTTC.

The chain recombines TRBV19 with TRBJ2-7; maybe TRBD2 (5 bases). Trimming cost V 0 bases and J 4 bases, with 7 bases left between them. CDR3 length equals 13 residues. Germline V gene sequence: CDR1 LNHDA, CDR2 SQIVND (reference sequence). CDR3 in DNA: TGTGCCAGTAGTATAGACAGGAGGTACGAGCAGTACTTC. Translation gives CASSIDRRYEQYF.

This chain links TRBV15 with TRBJ2-1; D unclear. Germline lookup yields CDR1 LNHNV and CDR2 YYDKDF (reference sequence). V was trimmed by 2 bases and J by 7 bases, leaving 6 bases between them. This CDR3 has 12 amino acids. The CDR3 sequence: CATSRFRNEQFF. CDR3 in DNA: TGTGCCACCAGCAGATTCAGGAATGAGCAGTTCTTC.

DNA for the CDR3: TGTGCCAGCAGATCCGGACAGGGGAGCCACAATGAGCAGTTCTTC. Translated, it gives CASRSGQGSHNEQFF. The V gene is TRBV28, the J gene TRBJ2-1; 9 nucleotides align to TRBD1. V gave up 6 bases and J gave up 5 bases; unmatched junction bases: 8. The CDR3 extends over 15 amino acids. Germline lookup yields CDR1 MDHEN and CDR2 SYDVKM.

This chain uses TRBV19 with TRBJ2-5, with 13 bases lining up with TRBD2. Germline assignment: CDR1 LNHDA and CDR2 SQIVND (reference sequence). The CDR3 runs 16 residues. The V segment lost 5 bases and the J segment 5 bases; nucleotides outside the gene matches: 8. The CDR3 sequence is CASSSTSGRAPETQYF. The DNA of the CDR3 is TGTGCCAGTAGTTCCACTAGCGGGAGGGCCCCGGAGACCCAGTACTTC.

The gene calls are TRBV7-9 and TRBJ1-5, with 9 bases identical to TRBD1. V lost 2 bases to trimming and J lost 3 bases; unmatched junction nucleotides: 5. Germline V lookup: CDR1 SEHNR, CDR2 FQNEAQ (reference sequence). The CDR3 totals 16 residues. CDR3 DNA: TGTGCCAGCAGCTTAAATGGGGACAGGGTCAATCAGCCCCAGCATTTT. It is translated as CASSLNGDRVNQPQHF.

The chain is built from TRBV19 and TRBJ1-2; D is unresolved. The CDR3 covers 12 residues. Germline lookup yields CDR1 LNHDA and CDR2 SQIVND (reference sequence). V lost 5 bases and J lost 3, with 7 bases in between. DNA for the CDR3: TGTGCCAGTAGTGCGGGAGACTATGGCTACACCTTC. Protein product: CASSAGDYGYTF.

This chain connects TRBV5-6 to TRBJ2-5; 7 positions match TRBD1. Germline CDR1 reads SGHDT; CDR2 reads YYEEEE. The J segment lost 5 bases and the V segment lost 4 bases, leaving 5 bases of the junction unmatched. The CDR3 spans 13 residues. This CDR3 reads CASSPTGMETQYF. CDR3 nucleotide sequence: TGTGCCAGCAGCCCGACAGGGATGGAGACCCAGTACTTC.

A remark on this clone: The sample carries other DNA sequences with the same CDR3. The chain recombines TRBV28 with TRBJ1-1; D call uncertain. CDR3 length equals 11 residues. In germline, CDR1 is MDHEN, CDR2 SYDVKM. Deletions cut 6 bases from V and 5 bases from J, with 7 bases between. The CDR3 DNA follows: TGTGCCAGCAGCCTCAGTACTGAAGCTTTCTTT. The encoded protein is CASSLSTEAFF.